These T cell receptor beta chains were read from a single sample in a study of Graves' ophthalmopathy and Graves' hyperthyroidism. TCRdb reprocessed the multiplex PCR reads with MiXCR, giving one entry per CDR3 protein. The repertoire holds about 740,000 distinct CDR3 sequences, roughly 41% seen once, with 44% in the top ten. The material sequenced was peripheral blood. These receptor sequences come from an adult man with Graves' ophthalmopathy. CDR3s include the opening cysteine and the closing phenylalanine or tryptophan. Each record gives: CDR3 protein, CDR3 DNA, J gene, V gene, clone size, D gene. The D gene is left open where the match is weak. Rows give clone size only sometimes, using once, few, many, or a class for an expanded clone.

CDR3 protein: CASSPGLTF; CDR3 DNA: TGTGCCAGCAGCCCAGGCCTGACTTTC; J gene: TRBJ2-6; V gene: TRBV7-3; clone size: -; D gene: -
CDR3 protein: CASSQDRKQYF; CDR3 DNA: TGTGCCAGCAGCCAAGATCGGAAACAGTACTTC; J gene: TRBJ2-7; V gene: TRBV9; clone size: -; D gene: -
CDR3 protein: CASSRRQGGTGELFF; CDR3 DNA: TGTGCCAGCAGCCGGAGACAGGGGGGGACCGGGGAGCTGTTTTTT; J gene: TRBJ2-2; V gene: TRBV2; clone size: -; D gene: TRBD1
CDR3 protein: CSVEARGEAFF; CDR3 DNA: TGCAGCGTTGAGGCGCGGGGTGAAGCGTTCTTT; J gene: TRBJ1-1; V gene: TRBV29-1; clone size: -; D gene: -
CDR3 protein: CASSLPGTSTDTQYF; CDR3 DNA: TGTGCCAGCAGCTTGCCAGGGACTAGCACAGATACGCAGTATTTT; J gene: TRBJ2-3; V gene: TRBV5-6; clone size: -; D gene: -
CDR3 protein: CAISEFPVGEQYF; CDR3 DNA: TGTGCCATCAGTGAGTTCCCCGTTGGGGAGCAGTACTTC; J gene: TRBJ2-7; V gene: TRBV10-3; clone size: few; D gene: -
CDR3 protein: CASSASGLAAVSPPQHF; CDR3 DNA: TGTGCCAGCAGTGCTAGCGGATTAGCGGCAGTATCGCCGCCCCAGCATTTT; J gene: TRBJ1-5; V gene: TRBV2; clone size: -; D gene: -
CDR3 protein: CASSQGLIGQLGNSPLHF; CDR3 DNA: TGTGCCAGCAGCCAAGGGTTGATAGGACAGCTCGGGAATTCACCCCTCCACTTT; J gene: TRBJ1-6; V gene: TRBV14; clone size: few; D gene: -
CDR3 protein: CASSRGMNTEAFF; CDR3 DNA: TGTGCCAGCAGTCGGGGCATGAACACTGAAGCTTTCTTT; J gene: TRBJ1-1; V gene: TRBV12-3/TRBV12-4; clone size: many; D gene: -
CDR3 protein: CAIAPGQGIRETQYF; CDR3 DNA: TGTGCCATAGCGCCGGGACAGGGGATCCGAGAGACCCAGTACTTC; J gene: TRBJ2-5; V gene: TRBV10-3; clone size: -; D gene: TRBD1
CDR3 protein: CASSQTEGYTF; CDR3 DNA: TGTGCCAGCTCACAGACGGAGGGCTACACCTTC; J gene: TRBJ1-2; V gene: TRBV10-3; clone size: few; D gene: -
CDR3 protein: CSTRRTGEVAFF; CDR3 DNA: TGCAGCACTCGAAGGACAGGGGAAGTAGCTTTCTTT; J gene: TRBJ1-1; V gene: TRBV29-1; clone size: many; D gene: TRBD1
CDR3 protein: CASSYDYGNQPQHF; CDR3 DNA: TGTGCCAGCAGTTATGACTACGGCAATCAGCCCCAGCATTTT; J gene: TRBJ1-5; V gene: TRBV7-9; clone size: few; D gene: -
CDR3 protein: CASSYRAGIEQYF; CDR3 DNA: TGTGCCAGCAGCTACCGGGCGGGCATCGAGCAGTACTTC; J gene: TRBJ2-7; V gene: TRBV7-9; clone size: many; D gene: -
CDR3 protein: CASRRQGTNQPQHF; CDR3 DNA: TGTGCCAGCAGGAGACAGGGGACGAATCAGCCCCAGCATTTT; J gene: TRBJ1-5; V gene: TRBV6-5; clone size: -; D gene: TRBD1
CDR3 protein: CAWSMTGPNYGYTF; CDR3 DNA: TGTGCCTGGAGTATGACAGGGCCTAACTATGGCTACACCTTC; J gene: TRBJ1-2; V gene: TRBV30; clone size: -; D gene: TRBD1
CDR3 protein: CSARDQPASRGEQYF; CDR3 DNA: TGCAGTGCTAGAGATCAACCGGCTAGCAGGGGCGAGCAGTACTTC; J gene: TRBJ2-7; V gene: TRBV20-1; clone size: -; D gene: -
CDR3 protein: CASSKRKTLRPGANVLTF; CDR3 DNA: TGTGCCAGCAGCAAAAGAAAGACCCTCAGGCCTGGGGCCAACGTCCTGACTTTC; J gene: TRBJ2-6; V gene: TRBV2; clone size: -; D gene: -
CDR3 protein: CASSLGGLGGYTF; CDR3 DNA: TGTGCCAGCAGCTTAGGAGGGTTAGGTGGCTACACCTTC; J gene: TRBJ1-2; V gene: TRBV7-8; clone size: many; D gene: -
CDR3 protein: CASKQGIQETQYF; CDR3 DNA: TGTGCCAGCAAACAGGGGATCCAAGAGACCCAGTACTTC; J gene: TRBJ2-5; V gene: TRBV6-5; clone size: -; D gene: TRBD1
CDR3 protein: CASSPDRYSETQYF; CDR3 DNA: TGTGCCAGCAGCCCGGACAGGTACTCAGAGACCCAGTACTTC; J gene: TRBJ2-5; V gene: TRBV25-1; clone size: -; D gene: TRBD1
CDR3 protein: CASSLTGTSGSTNTGELFF; CDR3 DNA: TGTGCCAGCAGCTTAACCGGGACTAGCGGGAGTACGAACACCGGGGAGCTGTTTTTT; J gene: TRBJ2-2; V gene: TRBV7-9; clone size: -; D gene: TRBD2
CDR3 protein: CARGGRQGYTF; CDR3 DNA: TGTGCCAGGGGAGGGCGGCAGGGCTACACCTTC; J gene: TRBJ1-2; V gene: TRBV25-1; clone size: -; D gene: -
CDR3 protein: CASSPPGHRYEQYF; CDR3 DNA: TGTGCCAGCAGTCCCCCCGGGCACCGATACGAGCAGTACTTC; J gene: TRBJ2-7; V gene: TRBV25-1; clone size: few; D gene: -
CDR3 protein: CASSQGDLSNQPQHF; CDR3 DNA: TGTGCCAGCAGCCAAGGGGACCTAAGCAATCAGCCCCAGCATTTT; J gene: TRBJ1-5; V gene: TRBV3-1; clone size: few; D gene: -
CDR3 protein: CASRQSGRANEKLFF; CDR3 DNA: TGTGCCAGCAGGCAATCGGGACGGGCTAATGAAAAACTGTTTTTT; J gene: TRBJ1-4; V gene: TRBV7-9; clone size: many; D gene: -
CDR3 protein: CASSLGERGRVTEAFF; CDR3 DNA: TGTGCCAGCAGCTTAGGCGAGAGGGGTAGGGTGACTGAAGCTTTCTTT; J gene: TRBJ1-1; V gene: TRBV7-8; clone size: many; D gene: -
CDR3 protein: CASSPQGARKTQYF; CDR3 DNA: TGTGCCAGCAGCCCCCAGGGAGCGAGGAAGACCCAGTACTTC; J gene: TRBJ2-5; V gene: TRBV5-6; clone size: -; D gene: -
CDR3 protein: CASSIQNTGDEQYF; CDR3 DNA: TGTGCCAGCAGCATACAAAACACAGGGGACGAGCAGTACTTC; J gene: TRBJ2-7; V gene: TRBV7-8; clone size: few; D gene: TRBD1
CDR3 protein: CASSHMSIGYEQYF; CDR3 DNA: TGTGCCAGCAGCCACATGTCCATTGGGTACGAGCAGTACTTC; J gene: TRBJ2-7; V gene: TRBV7-2; clone size: -; D gene: -
CDR3 protein: CSARPQQGDYGYTF; CDR3 DNA: TGCAGTGCTAGGCCCCAACAGGGGGATTATGGCTACACCTTC; J gene: TRBJ1-2; V gene: TRBV20-1; clone size: -; D gene: TRBD1
CDR3 protein: CSARESGDYTNYGYTF; CDR3 DNA: TGCAGTGCTAGAGAAAGTGGGGATTACACTAACTATGGCTACACCTTC; J gene: TRBJ1-2; V gene: TRBV20-1; clone size: few; D gene: -
CDR3 protein: CASNRGVLAPLHF; CDR3 DNA: TGTGCCAGCAACCGAGGGGTTCTGGCACCCCTCCACTTT; J gene: TRBJ1-6; V gene: TRBV7-8; clone size: many; D gene: -
CDR3 protein: CSVRDLGEGELFF; CDR3 DNA: TGCAGCGTTAGGGACCTCGGCGAAGGGGAGCTGTTTTTT; J gene: TRBJ2-2; V gene: TRBV29-1; clone size: many; D gene: -
CDR3 protein: CASSISGGTTNEKLFF; CDR3 DNA: TGTGCCAGTAGTATCTCCGGGGGTACAACTAATGAAAAACTGTTTTTT; J gene: TRBJ1-4; V gene: TRBV19; clone size: few; D gene: -
CDR3 protein: CASSDRDGVSGYTF; CDR3 DNA: TGTGCCAGCAGCGACCGGGACGGTGTGAGTGGCTACACCTTC; J gene: TRBJ1-2; V gene: TRBV7-8; clone size: -; D gene: -
CDR3 protein: CASSLGSVRVAFF; CDR3 DNA: TGTGCCAGCAGCTTAGGATCGGTACGGGTGGCTTTCTTT; J gene: TRBJ1-1; V gene: TRBV7-8; clone size: many; D gene: -
CDR3 protein: CASSRDRAWAGELFF; CDR3 DNA: TGTGCCAGTAGTAGGGACAGGGCTTGGGCCGGGGAGCTGTTTTTT; J gene: TRBJ2-2; V gene: TRBV19; clone size: -; D gene: TRBD1
CDR3 protein: CASSQGPGAVEKLFF; CDR3 DNA: TGCGCCAGCAGCCAAGGACCGGGGGCGGTTGAAAAACTGTTTTTT; J gene: TRBJ1-4; V gene: TRBV7-9; clone size: few; D gene: -
CDR3 protein: CATDTGLRGTGELYF; CDR3 DNA: TGCGCCACCGACACCGGGCTCCGCGGGACCGGGGAGCTGTACTTC; J gene: TRBJ2-7; V gene: TRBV10-2; clone size: -; D gene: -
CDR3 protein: CANSPGQGSYGYTF; CDR3 DNA: TGTGCCAACAGCCCCGGACAGGGTAGCTATGGCTACACCTTC; J gene: TRBJ1-2; V gene: TRBV7-9; clone size: -; D gene: TRBD1
CDR3 protein: CASSWDFTGGETQYF; CDR3 DNA: TGTGCCAGCAGTTGGGACTTCACCGGGGGGGAGACCCAGTACTTC; J gene: TRBJ2-5; V gene: TRBV2; clone size: -; D gene: TRBD2
CDR3 protein: CASSFGGPGYEQYF; CDR3 DNA: TGTGCCAGCAGCTTCGGGGGCCCGGGCTACGAGCAGTACTTC; J gene: TRBJ2-7; V gene: TRBV5-5; clone size: few; D gene: -
CDR3 protein: CASNPRVGSRYGYTF; CDR3 DNA: TGTGCCAGCAACCCCCGTGTGGGATCACGGTATGGCTACACCTTC; J gene: TRBJ1-2; V gene: TRBV6-4; clone size: -; D gene: -
CDR3 protein: CASSSDGHSNQPQHF; CDR3 DNA: TGTGCCAGCAGCTCGGACGGCCATAGCAATCAGCCCCAGCATTTT; J gene: TRBJ1-5; V gene: TRBV7-8; clone size: -; D gene: -
CDR3 protein: CASSLKFGSSNQPQHF; CDR3 DNA: TGCGCCAGCAGTTTAAAGTTCGGGAGTAGCAATCAGCCCCAGCATTTT; J gene: TRBJ1-5; V gene: TRBV10-2; clone size: -; D gene: -
CDR3 protein: CSALQHYGYTF; CDR3 DNA: TGCAGTGCTCTACAACACTATGGCTACACCTTC; J gene: TRBJ1-2; V gene: TRBV20-1; clone size: few; D gene: -
CDR3 protein: CASSSPGRGETQYF; CDR3 DNA: TGTGCCAGCAGCTCCCCAGGGCGCGGGGAGACCCAGTACTTC; J gene: TRBJ2-5; V gene: TRBV7-9; clone size: many; D gene: -
CDR3 protein: CASAPGVSNQPQHF; CDR3 DNA: TGCGCCAGCGCCCCTGGGGTTAGCAATCAGCCCCAGCATTTT; J gene: TRBJ1-5; V gene: TRBV10-2; clone size: -; D gene: -
CDR3 protein: CASSVGVASGFKETQYF; CDR3 DNA: TGTGCCAGCAGCGTAGGGGTGGCTAGCGGCTTTAAAGAGACCCAGTACTTC; J gene: TRBJ2-5; V gene: TRBV9; clone size: -; D gene: TRBD2
CDR3 protein: CSARDLAGLNTGELFF; CDR3 DNA: TGCAGTGCTAGAGATCTGGCGGGGCTGAACACCGGGGAGCTGTTTTTT; J gene: TRBJ2-2; V gene: TRBV20-1; clone size: -; D gene: -
CDR3 protein: CASSANGYEQYF; CDR3 DNA: TGTGCCAGCAGTGCGAACGGCTACGAGCAGTACTTC; J gene: TRBJ2-7; V gene: TRBV25-1; clone size: -; D gene: -
CDR3 protein: CASSPWGGPTTLSSGANVLTF; CDR3 DNA: TGTGCCAGCAGCCCCTGGGGGGGGCCTACTACCTTAAGCTCTGGGGCCAACGTCCTGACTTTC; J gene: TRBJ2-6; V gene: TRBV25-1; clone size: few; D gene: -
CDR3 protein: CASSLVGQEEAFF; CDR3 DNA: TGTGCCAGCAGCTTAGTGGGACAAGAAGAAGCTTTCTTT; J gene: TRBJ1-1; V gene: TRBV7-2; clone size: many; D gene: -
CDR3 protein: CASSSLGHANTGELFF; CDR3 DNA: TGTGCCAGCAGCTCCCTGGGGCACGCGAACACCGGGGAGCTGTTTTTT; J gene: TRBJ2-2; V gene: TRBV7-9; clone size: -; D gene: -
CDR3 protein: CASTREDNTGELFF; CDR3 DNA: TGTGCCAGCACCCGTGAGGACAACACCGGGGAGCTGTTTTTT; J gene: TRBJ2-2; V gene: TRBV7-6; clone size: -; D gene: -
CDR3 protein: CSVRDTGANVLTF; CDR3 DNA: TGCAGCGTTAGGGACACCGGGGCCAACGTCCTGACTTTC; J gene: TRBJ2-6; V gene: TRBV29-1; clone size: -; D gene: -